This T cell receptor (beta chain) was identified during a study of T cell changes during pregnancy in multiple sclerosis. This clone showed up just once. Per the germline V gene, CDR1 is LNHDA and CDR2 is SQIVND (reference sequence). The V and J ends lost 6 bases and 4 bases, in that order; junction bases with no gene match: 12. The CDR3 is 16 residues long. Produced via immunoSEQ multiplex PCR; TCRdb's table is partial and in-frame only. Of some 40,000 clones detected, around 90% appear once; the ten largest clones hold approximately 0.52%. The specimen comprised CD4+ T cells from peripheral blood mononuclear cells, sampled in the second trimester of pregnancy. The rearrangement uses TRBV19 and TRBJ2-3; 8 nucleotides line up with TRBD2. This clonotype was sampled from a female donor with multiple sclerosis, enrolled in a pregnancy study. CDR3 loop: CASSQISGSAADTQYF. DNA of the CDR3: TGTGCCAGTAGCCAGATAAGCGGGAGTGCCGCAGATACGCAGTATTTT.